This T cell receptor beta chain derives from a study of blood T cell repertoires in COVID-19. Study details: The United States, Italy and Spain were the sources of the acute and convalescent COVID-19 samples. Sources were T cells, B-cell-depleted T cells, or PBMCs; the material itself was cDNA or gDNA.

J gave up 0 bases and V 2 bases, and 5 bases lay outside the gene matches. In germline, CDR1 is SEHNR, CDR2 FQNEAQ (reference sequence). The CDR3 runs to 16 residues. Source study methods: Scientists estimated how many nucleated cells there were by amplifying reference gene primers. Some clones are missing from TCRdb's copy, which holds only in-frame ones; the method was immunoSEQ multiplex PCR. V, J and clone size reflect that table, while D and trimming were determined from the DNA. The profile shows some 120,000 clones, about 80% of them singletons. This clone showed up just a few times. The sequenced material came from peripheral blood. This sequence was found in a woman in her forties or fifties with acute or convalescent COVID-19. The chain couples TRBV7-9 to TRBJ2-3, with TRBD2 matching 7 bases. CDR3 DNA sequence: TGTGCCAGCAGCTTAAAGATTAGCGGGAGCACAGATACGCAGTATTTT. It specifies CASSLKISGSTDTQYF. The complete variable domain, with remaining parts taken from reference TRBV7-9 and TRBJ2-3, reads DTGVSQNPRHKITKRGQNVTFRCDPISEHNRLYWYRQTLGQGPEFLTYFQNEAQLEKSRLLSDRFSAERPKGSFSTLEIQRTEQGDSAMYLCASSLKISGSTDTQYFGPGTRLTVL.